This TCR beta chain was profiled in a study of cytomegalovirus exposure and HLA in healthy donors. Overall study findings and caveats: Later work showed greater clonal expansion in HLA-associated TCR beta chains than in equally common others. Roughly uniform sequencing depth across donors was assumed, possibly incorrectly. Rare TCR sequences predominated, though certain public TCRs were found in many donors.

PCR employed 60 Vbeta and 13 Jbeta primers. Some clones are missing from TCRdb's copy, which holds only in-frame ones; the method was immunoSEQ multiplex PCR. The profile covers roughly 120,000 clones, with approximately 61% appearing a single time and roughly 1.5% taken by the ten largest. The junction had 4 bases not matched to a gene; V was cut back by 1 base and J by 2 bases. Germline CDR1 SGHAT, CDR2 FQNNGV. CDR3 length: 16 amino acids. Those who donated were healthy bone marrow donors. A word on this clone: Its antigen is not known.

This sequence was found in a young man in good health and CMV-seropositive. The sequenced sample was PBMCs. The chain recombines TRBV11-2 with TRBJ2-3; 9 bases match TRBD2. The CDR3 here is CASSLGAGGSTDTQYF. CDR3 in DNA: TGTGCCAGCAGCTTAGGGGCGGGAGGGTCCACAGATACGCAGTATTTT.